This is a list of T cell receptor beta chains from one sample in a study of blood T cell repertoires in COVID-19. Sequenced by immunoSEQ multiplex PCR; TCRdb stores in-frame clones only, minus some. The table records approximately 150,000 clones, around 87% of them present only once. The sample consisted of peripheral blood. The origin of the receptors is a woman in her forties or fifties with active or convalescent COVID-19. Each CDR3 is given with its conserved first and last residue. Fields, in order: J gene, D gene, V gene, clone size, CDR3 protein, CDR3 DNA. D genes are given only for firm matches. Rows give clone size only sometimes, using once, few, many, or a class for an expanded clone.

J gene: TRBJ2-1
D gene: TRBD2
V gene: TRBV3-1/TRBV3-2
clone size: NA
CDR3 protein: CASSHSGGVNEQFF
CDR3 DNA: TGTGCCAGCAGCCACAGCGGGGGGGTCAATGAGCAGTTCTTC

J gene: TRBJ1-2
D gene: NA
V gene: TRBV28
clone size: NA
CDR3 protein: CASSPSGRGVSDGYTF
CDR3 DNA: TGTGCCAGCAGTCCCTCCGGACGGGGGGTATCGGATGGCTACACCTTC

J gene: TRBJ2-7
D gene: TRBD2
V gene: TRBV9
clone size: many
CDR3 protein: CASSPQAGGSYYEQYF
CDR3 DNA: TGTGCCAGCAGCCCCCAAGCGGGGGGCTCCTACTACGAGCAGTACTTC

J gene: TRBJ2-2
D gene: NA
V gene: TRBV12-3/TRBV12-4
clone size: NA
CDR3 protein: CASSPLAPGELFF
CDR3 DNA: TGTGCCAGCAGCCCACTAGCTCCCGGGGAGCTGTTTTTT

J gene: TRBJ1-2
D gene: TRBD1
V gene: TRBV30
clone size: NA
CDR3 protein: CAWSLGQGSGYTF
CDR3 DNA: TGTGCCTGGAGCTTAGGACAGGGTTCCGGCTACACCTTC

J gene: TRBJ2-5
D gene: NA
V gene: TRBV30
clone size: NA
CDR3 protein: CAWRGQETQYF
CDR3 DNA: TGTGCCTGGCGGGGGCAAGAGACCCAGTACTTC

J gene: TRBJ2-5
D gene: TRBD1
V gene: TRBV6-5
clone size: NA
CDR3 protein: CASSPQGARETQYF
CDR3 DNA: TGTGCCAGCAGTCCGCAGGGGGCCAGGGAGACCCAGTACTTC

J gene: TRBJ2-3
D gene: TRBD2
V gene: TRBV6-2/TRBV6-3
clone size: NA
CDR3 protein: CASSRATSGGLDTQYF
CDR3 DNA: TGTGCCAGCAGTAGAGCGACTAGCGGGGGGTTAGATACGCAGTATTTT

J gene: TRBJ1-3
D gene: NA
V gene: TRBV15
clone size: NA
CDR3 protein: CATTQGTGNTIYF
CDR3 DNA: TGTGCCACCACACAGGGCACCGGAAACACCATATATTTT

J gene: TRBJ2-1
D gene: TRBD1
V gene: TRBV27
clone size: NA
CDR3 protein: CASSPSGTASYNEQFF
CDR3 DNA: TGTGCCAGCAGTCCTTCCGGGACAGCTTCCTACAATGAGCAGTTCTTC

J gene: TRBJ2-7
D gene: TRBD1
V gene: TRBV5-1
clone size: NA
CDR3 protein: CASSLIATGAPHEQYF
CDR3 DNA: TGCGCCAGCAGCTTGATTGCGACAGGGGCCCCCCACGAGCAGTACTTC

J gene: TRBJ1-6
D gene: NA
V gene: TRBV30
clone size: NA
CDR3 protein: CAWSEGTGGSSYNSPLHF
CDR3 DNA: TGTGCCTGGAGTGAAGGTACAGGCGGGAGCTCCTATAATTCACCCCTCCACTTT

J gene: TRBJ1-2
D gene: NA
V gene: TRBV2
clone size: NA
CDR3 protein: CASSFGQVNYGYTF
CDR3 DNA: TGTGCCAGCAGCTTTGGGCAGGTGAACTATGGCTACACCTTC

J gene: TRBJ1-1
D gene: TRBD1
V gene: TRBV19
clone size: NA
CDR3 protein: CASSITGANTEAFF
CDR3 DNA: TGTGCCAGTAGTATCACAGGGGCGAACACTGAAGCTTTCTTT

J gene: TRBJ1-5
D gene: NA
V gene: TRBV5-5
clone size: NA
CDR3 protein: CASSLQGLEPQHF
CDR3 DNA: TGTGCCAGCAGCTTACAGGGTCTGGAGCCCCAGCATTTT

J gene: TRBJ1-1
D gene: NA
V gene: TRBV19
clone size: once
CDR3 protein: CASSIQGGTEAFF
CDR3 DNA: TGTGCCAGTAGTATCCAGGGCGGCACTGAAGCTTTCTTT

J gene: TRBJ2-7
D gene: TRBD2
V gene: TRBV2
clone size: once
CDR3 protein: CASSVGLAEDEQYF
CDR3 DNA: TGTGCCAGCAGCGTCGGACTAGCGGAAGACGAGCAGTACTTC

J gene: TRBJ2-1
D gene: TRBD2
V gene: TRBV11-3
clone size: once
CDR3 protein: CASSRQGTSGGPYNEQFF
CDR3 DNA: TGTGCCAGCAGTCGGCAGGGGACTAGCGGGGGGCCCTACAATGAGCAGTTCTTC

J gene: TRBJ1-2
D gene: NA
V gene: TRBV18
clone size: NA
CDR3 protein: CASSPPSGVGYTF
CDR3 DNA: TGTGCCAGCTCACCACCGTCCGGGGTTGGCTACACCTTC

J gene: TRBJ2-2
D gene: NA
V gene: TRBV11-3
clone size: few
CDR3 protein: CASSLDGAGAYTGELFF
CDR3 DNA: TGTGCCAGCAGCTTAGATGGGGCAGGGGCCTACACCGGGGAGCTGTTTTTT

J gene: TRBJ1-6
D gene: TRBD1
V gene: TRBV12-5
clone size: NA
CDR3 protein: CASGPGQHSPLHF
CDR3 DNA: TGTGCTAGTGGGCCGGGACAGCATTCACCCCTCCACTTT

J gene: TRBJ1-2
D gene: NA
V gene: TRBV6-6
clone size: NA
CDR3 protein: CASSYGGDDGYTF
CDR3 DNA: TGTGCCAGCAGTTACGGAGGGGACGATGGCTACACCTTC

J gene: TRBJ1-5
D gene: NA
V gene: TRBV7-3
clone size: NA
CDR3 protein: CASSLTHDQPQHF
CDR3 DNA: TGTGCCAGCAGCCTAACACATGATCAGCCCCAGCATTTT

J gene: TRBJ1-1
D gene: NA
V gene: TRBV30
clone size: NA
CDR3 protein: CAWATGWNTEAFF
CDR3 DNA: TGTGCCTGGGCAACAGGGTGGAACACTGAAGCTTTCTTT

J gene: TRBJ2-5
D gene: TRBD2
V gene: TRBV2
clone size: NA
CDR3 protein: CASTALAGVSETQYF
CDR3 DNA: TGTGCCAGCACCGCACTAGCGGGGGTGAGCGAGACCCAGTACTTC

J gene: TRBJ2-7
D gene: NA
V gene: TRBV3-1/TRBV3-2
clone size: once
CDR3 protein: CASSPSYEQYF
CDR3 DNA: TGTGCCAGCAGCCCCAGCTACGAGCAGTACTTC

J gene: TRBJ1-1
D gene: NA
V gene: TRBV29-1
clone size: NA
CDR3 protein: CSVDAGAHEAFF
CDR3 DNA: TGCAGCGTTGATGCAGGGGCGCATGAAGCTTTCTTT

J gene: TRBJ2-1
D gene: TRBD1
V gene: TRBV7-2
clone size: NA
CDR3 protein: CASSWDSYNEQFF
CDR3 DNA: TGTGCCAGCAGCTGGGACAGCTACAATGAGCAGTTCTTC

J gene: TRBJ2-2
D gene: NA
V gene: TRBV19
clone size: NA
CDR3 protein: CASSWGDTGELFF
CDR3 DNA: TGTGCCAGTAGCTGGGGGGACACCGGGGAGCTGTTTTTT